This is a list of T cell receptor beta chains from one sample in a study of neoadjuvant nivolumab and ipilimumab in lung cancer. The repertoire was sequenced with immunoSEQ multiplex PCR; TCRdb's copy has only in-frame clones and lacks some. The sample carries some 10,000 clones, about 74% recorded once. Sequenced here: tumor tissue, sampled after neoadjuvant nivolumab, alone or with ipilimumab, at or shortly before surgery. These receptor sequences come from an adult with non-small cell lung cancer. Some clones in this sample may be carry-over from other donors' samples. Each CDR3 is given with its conserved first and last residue. A D gene is named only where the DNA matches it firmly. Where a row states a size, it is once, few, many or the class of an expanded clone; other rows omit it.

j_gene | v_gene | d_gene | abundance | CDR3nt | CDR3aa
TRBJ2-5 | TRBV18 | TRBD2 | NA | TGTGCCAGCTCCCATTTTGGGACTAGCGGGGGAGAGACCCAGTACTTC | CASSHFGTSGGETQYF
TRBJ2-7 | TRBV11-3 | TRBD1 | few | TGTGCCAGCAGCCGGGCCTTACTAGGGGGCGAGGCCCTATCCTACGAGCAGTACTTC | CASSRALLGGEALSYEQYF
TRBJ2-7 | TRBV28 | TRBD1 | once | TGTGCCAGCAGGTCGGGACAGTCCTACGAGCAGTACTTC | CASRSGQSYEQYF
TRBJ2-1 | TRBV4-2 | NA | NA | TGTGCCAGCAGCCAAGAGAGGGAGTACAATGAGCAGTTCTTC | CASSQEREYNEQFF
TRBJ2-2 | TRBV4-1 | NA | NA | TGCGCCAGCAGCCCACTCGGCCGTGGAGGAACCGGGGAGCTGTTTTTT | CASSPLGRGGTGELFF
TRBJ1-1 | TRBV18 | TRBD1 | NA | TGTGCCAGCTCACCGACAGGGGACACTGAAGCTTTCTTT | CASSPTGDTEAFF
TRBJ2-3 | TRBV7-9 | TRBD2 | NA | TGTGCCAGCAGCTTTACTAGCGGGAGCACAGATACGCAGTATTTT | CASSFTSGSTDTQYF
TRBJ1-2 | TRBV7-9 | NA | NA | TGTGCCAGCAGTTACAGGGATTCCCCTTTGCGCTACACCTTC | CASSYRDSPLRYTF
TRBJ2-7 | TRBV5-1 | TRBD1 | NA | TGCGCCAGCAGCCGGACAGGGGACTACGAGCAGTACTTC | CASSRTGDYEQYF
TRBJ2-1 | TRBV14 | NA | NA | TGTGCCAGCAGCCAAGGGTTTGGACGACTAGGCATCCTATATGCCAATGAGCAGTTCTTC | CASSQGFGRLGILYANEQFF
TRBJ2-3 | TRBV5-4 | NA | NA | TGTGCCAGCAGCTTGGAGCCAGGGTATACGGGCACAGATACGCAGTATTTT | CASSLEPGYTGTDTQYF
TRBJ2-2 | TRBV6-1 | TRBD1 | once | TGTGCCAGCAGTGAGGGGCCGACAGGGGCGGGCACCGGGGAGCTGTTTTTT | CASSEGPTGAGTGELFF
TRBJ2-3 | TRBV18 | TRBD2 | NA | TGTGCCAGCTCATCACTAGCGGCTAGCACAGATACGCAGTATTTT | CASSSLAASTDTQYF
TRBJ1-2 | TRBV2 | NA | NA | TGTGCCAGCAGCCCTCCCGGACAGTGGGCCAAAGACTATGGCTACACCTTC | CASSPPGQWAKDYGYTF
TRBJ2-2 | TRBV5-1 | TRBD1 | NA | TGCGCCAGCAGCCCCCGGCAGGGGGCGGCCGGGGAGCTGTTTTTT | CASSPRQGAAGELFF